The T cell receptor (beta chain) described here comes from a study of blood T cell repertoires in COVID-19. Some clones are missing from TCRdb's copy, which holds only in-frame ones; the method was immunoSEQ multiplex PCR. Of around 300,000 clones listed, under 90% are singletons. The V gene's germline CDR1 is SQVTM and CDR2 ANQGSEA. The CDR3 is 12 residues long. Between the trimmed V and J ends, which lost 3 bases and 6 bases, there was a span of 11 bases. This receptor was taken from a woman between 40 and 50 years old who had recovered from COVID-19. The specimen sequenced was PBMCs or T cells enriched from blood (not recorded which). The chain recombines TRBV29-1 with TRBJ1-2; D remains unclear. The CDR3 reads CSVEVAGHGYTF. The DNA of the CDR3 is TGCAGCGTTGAGGTGGCGGGCCATGGCTACACCTTC.